Below, 7 T cell receptor beta chains from the same sample are listed, as sequenced in a study of a mutant IDH1 vaccine in newly diagnosed glioma. As for time point: baseline, week 1 (first vaccination visit). The treatment denotes: pre-vaccination baseline after standard-of-care therapy. Clones were read by immunoSEQ multiplex PCR, and TCRdb kept only the in-frame ones, dropping some. The table has around 87,000 clones, roughly 85% seen once; the top ten hold 7% to 9%. Sequencing used PBMCs, obtained from a glioma patient treated with radiotherapy, temozolomide or both. These receptors all stem from a woman aged 45-65 years with glioma.

The chain uses TRBV5-6 and TRBJ1-4; 9 bases agree with TRBD1. The CDR3 is 15 residues long. CDR1 is SGHDT, CDR2 YYEEEE, per germline. With 0 bases clipped from V and 8 bases from J, the junction kept 5 bases outside the gene matches. In DNA, the CDR3 is TGTGCCAGCAGCTTGGCGGGACAGGGAGGAGAAAAACTGTTTTTT. Translated, it gives CASSLAGQGGEKLFF.

This chain connects TRBV5-1 to TRBJ2-2; the D is unclear. From germline, CDR1 is SGHRS and CDR2 YFSETQ. Between the trimmed V and J ends, which lost 5 bases and 0 bases, there was a span of 8 bases. The CDR3 extends over 14 amino acids. In nucleotides, the CDR3 is TGCGCCAGCAGGGGGTTCGCGAACACCGGGGAGCTGTTTTTT. As protein: CASRGFANTGELFF.

The V and J genes are TRBV7-9 and TRBJ2-2, with D possibly matching TRBD2 (7 bases). The V and J ends lost 5 bases and 3 bases respectively, with 13 bases between them. CDR1 is SEHNR, CDR2 FQNEAQ, per germline (reference sequence). The CDR3 sequence is 15 residues long. The CDR3 spells CASSPGGPYTGELFF. The CDR3 bases are TGTGCCAGCAGCCCCGGGGGGCCATACACCGGGGAGCTGTTTTTT. The variable domain in full, with the rest retrieved from reference TRBV7-9 and TRBJ2-2, is DTGVSQNPRHKITKRGQNVTFRCDPISEHNRLYWYRQTLGQGPEFLTYFQNEAQLEKSRLLSDRFSAERPKGSFSTLEIQRTEQGDSAMYLCASSPGGPYTGELFFGEGSRLTVL.

The CDR3 here is CASSQDLRDRGETQYF. The CDR3 DNA sequence: TGCGCCAGCAGCCAAGATTTGAGGGACAGGGGAGAGACCCAGTACTTC. This rearrangement joins TRBV4-3 to TRBJ2-5, with 10 bases aligning to TRBD1. CDR3 length: 16 residues. Germline CDR1 LGHNA, CDR2 YSLEER. V lost 0 bases and J lost 4; bases outside the gene matches: 5.

This chain links TRBV10-3 with TRBJ1-2; D perhaps matches TRBD1 (6 bases). This CDR3 contains 15 residues. Trimming stripped 0 bases from V and 0 bases from J, with 8 bases between. The V gene's germline CDR1 is ENHRY and CDR2 SYGVKD. The CDR3 DNA is TGTGCCATCAGTGAGTCGGGACACCCTAACTATGGCTACACCTTC. It is translated as CAISESGHPNYGYTF.

This clone was seen only once. The chain has TRBV2 and TRBJ1-2; the D is unclear. Germline V gene data show CDR1 as SNHLY and CDR2 as FYNNEI. The V gene lost 0 bases and the J gene lost 6 bases, with 20 bases spanning the gap. CDR3 length equals 17 residues. CDR3 loop: CASSEAFGTVDVDGYTF. The CDR3 DNA reads as TGTGCCAGCAGTGAAGCGTTCGGAACAGTTGATGTGGATGGCTACACCTTC.

This clone was observed once. Other DNA variants within this sample encode the same CDR3. This chain links TRBV9 with TRBJ2-1, with unresolved D. The germline CDR1 and CDR2 sequences are SGDLS and YYNGEE. Trimming took 3 bases from V and 6 from J, leaving 7 bases between them. The CDR3 consists of 12 residues. The CDR3 nucleotides read TGTGCCAGCAGCGGGTTAGGCAATGAGCAGTTCTTC. Residues: CASSGLGNEQFF.